This TCR beta chain is drawn from a study of T cell responses to AZD1222 COVID-19 vaccine. Study at large: It was second doses at about 4 or about 12 weeks that were pooled.

Whole-study findings and limits: The donors showed a predominance of white British ancestry and of females, with possible underestimation of clonal diversity. Researchers took repertoire samples only after the peak T cell response had come.

Turning to this clone: Its cognate antigen is unknown.

V was trimmed by 0 bases and J by 5 bases, leaving 8 bases between them. The CDR3 has 13 residues. CDR1 and CDR2 (germline): LGHNA, YSLEER. The assay was immunoSEQ multiplex PCR, and TCRdb's table has in-frame clones only and misses some. The profile covers 96,000 or so clones, with roughly nine tenths appearing a single time and roughly 25% taken by the ten largest. This chain connects TRBV4-3 to TRBJ2-7; D uncertain. The clonotype originates from an adult in good health. Sequencing used peripheral blood, obtained on day 0 of AZD1222 vaccination. The CDR3 here is CASSQDLRDEQYF. The CDR3 bases are TGCGCCAGCAGCCAAGATTTAAGGGACGAGCAGTACTTC.